This T cell receptor (beta chain) was sequenced for a study of Ad26.COV2.S vaccination and SARS-CoV-2 variants. The CDR3 length is 15 residues. V trimming: 4 bases; J trimming: 5 bases; junction bases outside the gene matches: 7. CDR1 and CDR2 (germline): SGHTA, FQGNSA. Method: immunoSEQ multiplex PCR; TCRdb's copy keeps in-frame clones and lacks some. The profile shows under 250,000 clones, around 90% of them singletons. On this clone: The antigen is not known.

Whole-study findings and limits: Measurements of TCR breadth and depth may have given underestimates of the total T cell responses.

Specified treatment: some 20 received Ad26.COV2.S at low or high dose, single or two shots; several received placebo; per-sample allocation not given. Material that was analyzed had been drawn on day 63 after the first vaccine or placebo injection. The source material was peripheral blood, sampled in a trial of Ad26.COV2.S vaccine versus placebo. The V gene is TRBV7-2, the J gene TRBJ1-5, with 8 bases fitting TRBD1. This receptor was obtained from a person aged 18-65 years who received the Ad26.COV2.S COVID-19 vaccine or a placebo. The CDR3 is CASSSNRGEYQPQHF. The CDR3 region has the DNA TGTGCCAGCAGCTCAAACAGGGGGGAGTATCAGCCCCAGCATTTT.